One sample yielded the 2 T cell receptor beta chains listed below, sequenced in a study of CD8 T cells in Susac syndrome. An amount of RNA that ranged from roughly 0.5 to 1 ug was reverse transcribed with random hexamers. In TCRdb, the immunoSEQ multiplex PCR reads were re-called with MiXCR into one record per CDR3 protein. The sample lists roughly 200,000 distinct CDR3 sequences; more than 85% were seen once. The source material was CD4+ T cells from PBMCs. These TCRs come from a human donor with multiple sclerosis.

This clonotype has only a few counts. The chain couples TRBV3-1 to TRBJ2-7, with D perhaps matching TRBD2 (5 bases). Trimming pared 3 bases from V and 7 bases from J, leaving 7 bases between. Germline CDR1 reads LGHDT; CDR2 reads YNNKEL (reference sequence). This CDR3 has 11 residues. DNA for the CDR3: TGTGCCAGCAGCCAGGGCGGGGAGCAGTACGTC. Translating gives CASSQGGEQYV.

The chain links TRBV5-1 to TRBJ2-1, with D possibly TRBD2 on 6 matching bases. V was clipped by 3 bases and J by 9 bases, with 13 bases between them. Germline V gene data show CDR1 as SGHRS and CDR2 as YFSETQ. The length of the CDR3 is 13 residues. DNA of the CDR3: TGCGCCAGCAGCTCGGTAATGGGGGGTGAGCAGTTCTTC. This translates into CASSSVMGGEQFF. The variable domain in full, with the rest retrieved from reference TRBV5-1 and TRBJ2-1, is KAGVTQTPRYLIKTRGQQVTLSCSPISGHRSVSWYQQTPGQGLQFLFEYFSETQRNKGNFPGRFSGRQFSNSRSEMNVSTLELGDSALYLCASSSVMGGEQFFGPGTRLTVL.